This T cell receptor (beta chain) was observed in a study of T cells in localized non-small cell lung cancer. Study-level results: Heterogeneity remains possible, as sequencing covered one tumor region only.

The CDR3 is 12 residues long. The germline gives CDR1 SGDLS, CDR2 YYNGEE. V lost 0 bases to trimming and J lost 2 bases, with 1 base between them. Repertoires were generated with immunoSEQ multiplex PCR, while TCRdb's copy carries only in-frame clones and drops some. The sample lists tens of thousands of clones, more than 75% occurring once. Note on this clone: Its antigen is undetermined.

This specimen consisted of peripheral blood, obtained before any cancer treatment. The rearrangement joins TRBV9 to TRBJ2-3, with D hard to call. This receptor was obtained from a woman between 35 and 70 years old with stage I squamous cell lung carcinoma. The CDR3 DNA reads as TGTGCCAGCAGCGTAGACACAGATACGCAGTATTTT. It specifies CASSVDTDTQYF. The complete variable domain, with remaining parts taken from reference TRBV9 and TRBJ2-3, reads DSGVTQTPKHLITATGQRVTLRCSPRSGDLSVYWYQQSLDQGLQFLIQYYNGEERAKGNILERFSAQQFPDLHSELNLSSLELGDSALYFCASSVDTDTQYFGPGTRLTVL.